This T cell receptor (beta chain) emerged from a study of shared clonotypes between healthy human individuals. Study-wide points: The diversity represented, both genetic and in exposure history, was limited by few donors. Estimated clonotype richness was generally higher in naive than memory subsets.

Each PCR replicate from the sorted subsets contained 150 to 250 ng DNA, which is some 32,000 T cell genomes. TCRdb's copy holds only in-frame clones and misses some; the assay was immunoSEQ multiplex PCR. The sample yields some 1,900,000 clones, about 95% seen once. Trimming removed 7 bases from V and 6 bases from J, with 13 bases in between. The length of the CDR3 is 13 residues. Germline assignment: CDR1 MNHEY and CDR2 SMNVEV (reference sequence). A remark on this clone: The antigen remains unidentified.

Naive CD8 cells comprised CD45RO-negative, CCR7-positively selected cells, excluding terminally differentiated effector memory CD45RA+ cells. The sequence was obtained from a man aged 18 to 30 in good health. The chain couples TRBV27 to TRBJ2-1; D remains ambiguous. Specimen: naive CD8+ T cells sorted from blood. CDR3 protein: CASTVSPSNEQFF. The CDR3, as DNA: TGTGCCAGCACAGTGAGTCCCTCCAATGAGCAGTTCTTC.